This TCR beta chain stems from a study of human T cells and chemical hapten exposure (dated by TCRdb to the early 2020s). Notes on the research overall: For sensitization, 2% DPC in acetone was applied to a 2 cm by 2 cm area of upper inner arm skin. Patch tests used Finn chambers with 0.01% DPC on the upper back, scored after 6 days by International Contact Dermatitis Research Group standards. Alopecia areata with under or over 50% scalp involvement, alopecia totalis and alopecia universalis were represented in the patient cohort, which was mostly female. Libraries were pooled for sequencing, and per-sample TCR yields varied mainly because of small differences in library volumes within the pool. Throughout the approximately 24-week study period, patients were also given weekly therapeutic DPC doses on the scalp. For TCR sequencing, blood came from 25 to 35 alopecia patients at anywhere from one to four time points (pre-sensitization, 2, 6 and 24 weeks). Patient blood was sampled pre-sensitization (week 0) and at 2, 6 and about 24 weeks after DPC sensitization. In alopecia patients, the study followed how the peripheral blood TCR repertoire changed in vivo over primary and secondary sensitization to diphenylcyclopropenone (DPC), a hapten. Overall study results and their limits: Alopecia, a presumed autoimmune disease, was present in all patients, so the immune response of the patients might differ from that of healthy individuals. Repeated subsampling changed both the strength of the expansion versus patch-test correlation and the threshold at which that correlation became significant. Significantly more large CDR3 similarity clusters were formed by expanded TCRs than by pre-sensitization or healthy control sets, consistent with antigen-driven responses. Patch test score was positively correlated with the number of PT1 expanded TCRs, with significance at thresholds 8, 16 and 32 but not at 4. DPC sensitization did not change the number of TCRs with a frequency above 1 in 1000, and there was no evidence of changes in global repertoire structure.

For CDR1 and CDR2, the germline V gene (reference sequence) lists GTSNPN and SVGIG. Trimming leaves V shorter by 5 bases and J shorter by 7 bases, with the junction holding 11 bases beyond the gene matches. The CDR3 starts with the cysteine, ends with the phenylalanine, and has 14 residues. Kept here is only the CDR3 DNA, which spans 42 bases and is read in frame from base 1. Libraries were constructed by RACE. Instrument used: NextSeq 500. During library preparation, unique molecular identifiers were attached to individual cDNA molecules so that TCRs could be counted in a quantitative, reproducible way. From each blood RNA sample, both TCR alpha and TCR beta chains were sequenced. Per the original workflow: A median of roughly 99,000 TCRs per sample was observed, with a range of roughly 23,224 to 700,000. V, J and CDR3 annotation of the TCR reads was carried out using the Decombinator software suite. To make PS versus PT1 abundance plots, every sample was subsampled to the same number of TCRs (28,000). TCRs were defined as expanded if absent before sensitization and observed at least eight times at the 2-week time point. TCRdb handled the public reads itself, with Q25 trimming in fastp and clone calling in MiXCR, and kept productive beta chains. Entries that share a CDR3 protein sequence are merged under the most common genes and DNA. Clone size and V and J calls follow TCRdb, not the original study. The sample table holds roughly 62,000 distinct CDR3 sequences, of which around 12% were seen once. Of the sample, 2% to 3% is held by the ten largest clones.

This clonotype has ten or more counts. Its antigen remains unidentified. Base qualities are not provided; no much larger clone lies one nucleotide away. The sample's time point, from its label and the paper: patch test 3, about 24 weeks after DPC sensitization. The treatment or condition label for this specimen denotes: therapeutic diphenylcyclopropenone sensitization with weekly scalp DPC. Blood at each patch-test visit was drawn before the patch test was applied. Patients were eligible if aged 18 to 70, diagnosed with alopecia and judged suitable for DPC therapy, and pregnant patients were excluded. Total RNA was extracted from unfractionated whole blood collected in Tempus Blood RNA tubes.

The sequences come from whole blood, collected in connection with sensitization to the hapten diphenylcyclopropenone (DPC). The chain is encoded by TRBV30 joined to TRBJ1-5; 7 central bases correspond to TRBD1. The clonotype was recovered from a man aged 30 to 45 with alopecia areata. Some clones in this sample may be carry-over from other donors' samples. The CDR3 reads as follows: CAWGTGVPPQPQHF. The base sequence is TGTGCCTGGGGTACAGGGGTACCCCCCCAGCCCCAGCATTTT.